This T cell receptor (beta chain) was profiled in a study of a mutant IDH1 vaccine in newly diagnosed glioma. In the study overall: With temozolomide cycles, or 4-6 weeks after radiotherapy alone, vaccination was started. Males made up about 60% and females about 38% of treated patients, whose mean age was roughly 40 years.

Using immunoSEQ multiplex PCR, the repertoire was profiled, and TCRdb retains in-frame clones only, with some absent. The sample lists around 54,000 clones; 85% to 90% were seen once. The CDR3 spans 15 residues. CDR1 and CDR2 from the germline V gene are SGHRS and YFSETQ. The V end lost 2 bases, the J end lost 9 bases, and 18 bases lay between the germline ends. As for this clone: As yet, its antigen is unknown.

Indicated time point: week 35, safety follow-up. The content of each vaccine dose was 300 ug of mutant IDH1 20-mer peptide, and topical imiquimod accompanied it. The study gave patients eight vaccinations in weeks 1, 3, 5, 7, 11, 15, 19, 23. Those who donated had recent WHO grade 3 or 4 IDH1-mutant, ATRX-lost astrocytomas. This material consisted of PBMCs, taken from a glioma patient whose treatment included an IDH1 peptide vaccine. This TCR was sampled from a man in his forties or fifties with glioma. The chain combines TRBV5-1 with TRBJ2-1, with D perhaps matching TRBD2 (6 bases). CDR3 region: CASSFLQGSGVEQFF. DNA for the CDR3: TGCGCCAGCAGCTTCCTTCAGGGTTCGGGGGTTGAGCAGTTCTTC. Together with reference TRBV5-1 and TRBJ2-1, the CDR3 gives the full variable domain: KAGVTQTPRYLIKTRGQQVTLSCSPISGHRSVSWYQQTPGQGLQFLFEYFSETQRNKGNFPGRFSGRQFSNSRSEMNVSTLELGDSALYLCASSFLQGSGVEQFFGPGTRLTVL.